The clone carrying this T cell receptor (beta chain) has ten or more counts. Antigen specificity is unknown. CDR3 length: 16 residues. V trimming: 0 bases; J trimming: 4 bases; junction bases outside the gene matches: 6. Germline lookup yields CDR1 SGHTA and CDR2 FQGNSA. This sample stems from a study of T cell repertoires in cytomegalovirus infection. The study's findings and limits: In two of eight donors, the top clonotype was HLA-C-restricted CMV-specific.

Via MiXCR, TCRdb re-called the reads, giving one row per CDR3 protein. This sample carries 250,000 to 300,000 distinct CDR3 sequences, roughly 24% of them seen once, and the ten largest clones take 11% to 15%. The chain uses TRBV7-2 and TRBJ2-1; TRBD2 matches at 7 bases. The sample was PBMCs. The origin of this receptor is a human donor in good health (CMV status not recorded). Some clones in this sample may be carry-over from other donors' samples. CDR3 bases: TGTGCCAGCAGCTTAGCGGGGGGGGAGGGATACAATGAGCAGTTCTTC. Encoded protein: CASSLAGGEGYNEQFF. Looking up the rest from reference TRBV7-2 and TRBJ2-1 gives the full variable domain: GAGVSQSPSNKVTEKGKDVELRCDPISGHTALYWYRQSLGQGLEFLIYFQGNSAPDKSGLPSDRFSAERTGGSVSTLTIQRTQQEDSAVYLCASSLAGGEGYNEQFFGPGTRLTVL.